A selection of T cell receptor beta chains follows, all from one sample in a study of Graves' ophthalmopathy and Graves' hyperthyroidism. MiXCR, run by TCRdb on the multiplex PCR reads, gives a single entry per CDR3 protein. The table includes roughly 600,000 distinct CDR3 sequences, roughly 40% detected once. Sequencing was carried out using peripheral blood or thyroid tissue (not recorded which). These receptors were obtained from an adult man with Graves' hyperthyroidism. Each CDR3 is given with its conserved first and last residue. Each record gives: V gene, clone size, D gene, J gene, CDR3 DNA, CDR3 protein. The D gene is left open where the match is weak. The size field is filled for only some rows; it gives once, few, many or a size class.

TRBV20-1	few	TRBD1	TRBJ1-2	TGCAGTGCCCCACCGGGACAGGGGGACACGGATGGCTACACCTTC	CSAPPGQGDTDGYTF
TRBV7-9	many	TRBD1	TRBJ2-5	TGTGCCAGCAGCACTTCCGGGACAGGCCTCCAAGAGACCCAGTACTTC	CASSTSGTGLQETQYF
TRBV10-3	-	-	TRBJ1-1	TGTGCCATCAGTGCGAAGGCCGGGGACACTGAAGCTTTCTTT	CAISAKAGDTEAFF
TRBV29-1	once	-	TRBJ1-6	TGCAGCGTGAGGGTAGGGAGCAATTCACCCCTCCACTTT	CSVRVGSNSPLHF
TRBV9	many	-	TRBJ1-5	TGTGCCAGCAGCGTAGAGAAAGCCAGGGCTGGCAATCAGCCCCAGCATTTT	CASSVEKARAGNQPQHF
TRBV12-3/TRBV12-4	few	-	TRBJ2-7	TGTGCCAGCAGTTCACAGGGTTTCTCCTACGAGCAGTACTTC	CASSSQGFSYEQYF
TRBV7-9	-	-	TRBJ2-3	TGTGCCAGCAGCTTAGGGCAGACGGCAGATACGCAGTATTTT	CASSLGQTADTQYF
TRBV24-1	few	TRBD1	TRBJ1-5	TGTGCCAGCAGTGTCGTCAACAGGGGTAGCGATCAGCCCCAGCATTTT	CASSVVNRGSDQPQHF
TRBV5-8	few	TRBD1	TRBJ1-3	TGTGCCAGCAGCTCTCAGGGGGCCAACACCATATATTTT	CASSSQGANTIYF
TRBV29-1	few	-	TRBJ1-1	TGCAGCGCTCACCGGGAGTCTGTCCGAGCTTTCTTT	CSAHRESVRAFF
TRBV11-2	few	TRBD2	TRBJ2-7	TGTGCCAGCAGCTTAGATTTAGCGGGACGGAGTCTAGCCGAGCAGTACTTC	CASSLDLAGRSLAEQYF
TRBV12-3/TRBV12-4	many	-	TRBJ1-2	TGTGCCAGCACGGGTAGGGGAAATGGCTACACCTTC	CASTGRGNGYTF
TRBV9	few	TRBD2	TRBJ2-5	TGTGCCAGCAGCGTAGGGGTTAGCGGGAGCGGTGAGACCCAGTACTTC	CASSVGVSGSGETQYF
TRBV7-2	-	TRBD1	TRBJ2-7	TGTGCCAGCAGCTTCACGACAGGGTCGGGCTATGGCGAGCAGTACTTC	CASSFTTGSGYGEQYF
TRBV6-5	many	-	TRBJ1-1	TGTGCCAGCAGTTACTCACCAGGTCAGCGTCCCGAAGCTTTCTTT	CASSYSPGQRPEAFF
TRBV4-2	-	TRBD2	TRBJ2-5	TGTGCCAGCAACGGACTAGCGGGAGGCGGAGGGGAGACCCAGTACTTC	CASNGLAGGGGETQYF
TRBV19	-	-	TRBJ2-7	TGTGCCAGTGGTGCGACGCTCGCCCCGCCGAGCGAGCAGTACTTC	CASGATLAPPSEQYF
TRBV7-9	many	-	TRBJ1-1	TGTGCCAGCAGCTTTTCCCGCCCCGGGGGCGTCAACACTGAAGCTTTCTTT	CASSFSRPGGVNTEAFF
TRBV15	-	TRBD1	TRBJ2-7	TGTGCCACCAGCCCCGGGACAGGAGGAAACGAGCAGTACTTC	CATSPGTGGNEQYF
TRBV4-1	-	-	TRBJ1-2	TGCGCCAGCAGCCAAGCTCAAGGCCTTCGGGGTGGCTACACCTTC	CASSQAQGLRGGYTF
TRBV7-2	many	-	TRBJ2-5	TGTGCCAGCAGCACCATGCCCGGGAGATCCGAGACCCAGTACTTC	CASSTMPGRSETQYF
TRBV9	-	-	TRBJ1-1	TGTGCCAGCAGCGTAGCCAGCATGAACACTGAAGCTTTCTTT	CASSVASMNTEAFF
TRBV5-6	-	-	TRBJ2-7	TGTGCCAGCAGCCAAGGGAGGCGCCCCAAGGACTTCTTC	CASSQGRRPKDFF
TRBV19	many	-	TRBJ1-5	TGTGCCAGTAGTATAGGGTTGGGCGGTAATAGCAATCAGCCCCAGCATTTT	CASSIGLGGNSNQPQHF
TRBV6-6	-	-	TRBJ2-2	TGTGCCAGCAGTTACGAGGGGACGCACAATGAGCAGTTTTTT	CASSYEGTHNEQFF
TRBV6-1	-	-	TRBJ2-2	TGTGCCAGCAGTCGTGTTGCGGGATTGGGCACCGGGGAGCTGTTTTTT	CASSRVAGLGTGELFF
TRBV5-8	many	-	TRBJ2-7	TGTGCCAGCGCTAGGGTAGGACCAACCTACGAGCAGTACTTC	CASARVGPTYEQYF
TRBV29-1	-	-	TRBJ2-5	TGCAGCAGTTTGGGTAAAGGGCAGACCCAGTACTTC	CSSLGKGQTQYF
TRBV6-1	many	-	TRBJ2-2	TGTGCCAGCAGCTCGTCCCTGAACACCGGGGAGCTGTCTTTT	CASSSSLNTGELSF
TRBV20-1	many	TRBD1	TRBJ1-2	TGCAGTGCTAGTAGGTGGACAGGCGATAACTATGGCTACACCTTC	CSASRWTGDNYGYTF
TRBV20-1	many	-	TRBJ2-2	TGCAGTGCTAGAGTCGACTACACCGGGGAGCTGTTTTTT	CSARVDYTGELFF
TRBV10-3	-	TRBD1	TRBJ2-2	TGTGCCATCAGTCGGGACAGGAACACCGGGGAGCTGTTTTTT	CAISRDRNTGELFF
TRBV20-1	many	TRBD1	TRBJ1-5	TGCAGTGCTAGTTTACAGGGGGCACAGCCCCAGCATTTT	CSASLQGAQPQHF
TRBV19	few	-	TRBJ1-5	TGTGCCAGTAGTATTTCGGACGGCAATCAGCCCCAGCATTTT	CASSISDGNQPQHF
TRBV6-6	-	TRBD2	TRBJ2-2	TGTGCCAGCAGACAGACTAGCGGGAGTGCCGGGGAGCTGTTTTTT	CASRQTSGSAGELFF
TRBV7-8	many	-	TRBJ1-1	TGTGCCAGCAGCTTAAGCGGGGGGCGTGACACTGAAGCTTTCTTT	CASSLSGGRDTEAFF
TRBV4-2	many	-	TRBJ1-2	TGTGCCAGCAGCCAAGATCACCAGGGGACGGTCTATGGCTACACCTTC	CASSQDHQGTVYGYTF
TRBV9	-	TRBD1	TRBJ2-7	TGTGCCAGCTCACCACGTGGGACAGGGATCTCCTACGAGCAGTACTTC	CASSPRGTGISYEQYF
TRBV19	many	-	TRBJ2-7	TGTGCCAGTAGTATCACGGCGGCCTACGAGCAGTACTTC	CASSITAAYEQYF
TRBV11-2	many	TRBD1	TRBJ2-7	TGTGCCAGCAGCTTTCAACAGGGGTCCTACGAGCAGTACTTC	CASSFQQGSYEQYF
TRBV12-3/TRBV12-4	-	-	TRBJ2-7	TGTGCCAGCAGTTTTCAGGGAACCGGGGCATGGGAGCAGTACTTC	CASSFQGTGAWEQYF
TRBV15	many	TRBD1	TRBJ2-7	TGTGCCACCAGCACTCGTCGGACAGGGGGCGACGAGCAGTACTTC	CATSTRRTGGDEQYF
TRBV7-4	few	TRBD1	TRBJ2-5	TGTGCCAGCAGTCGACAGGGGTGGGAGGAGACCCAGTACTTC	CASSRQGWEETQYF
TRBV2	once	-	TRBJ1-5	TGTGCCAGCTCCTCCCAGACCCAGCATTTT	CASSSQTQHF
TRBV19	many	TRBD2	TRBJ2-3	TGTGCCAGTAGCCCTAGCGGATACACAGATACGCAGTATTTT	CASSPSGYTDTQYF
TRBV19	-	-	TRBJ1-3	TGTGCCAGTAGTCTTTCAGGGAAGACGCGAAACACCATATATTTT	CASSLSGKTRNTIYF
TRBV7-2	many	-	TRBJ2-5	TGTGCCAGCAGCTTCGCCCCTAGAGAGACCCAGTACTTC	CASSFAPRETQYF
TRBV12-3/TRBV12-4	-	TRBD1	TRBJ2-2	TGTGCCAGCAGTGGGACAGGGGGCACCGGGGAGCTGTTTTTT	CASSGTGGTGELFF
TRBV5-6	many	-	TRBJ2-7	TGTGCCAGCAGCTGGGGGGACAGCTCCTACGAGCAGTACTTC	CASSWGDSSYEQYF
TRBV29-1	-	-	TRBJ1-1	TGTGCCCGGAGTTTCACGAACACTGAAGCTTTCTTT	CARSFTNTEAFF
TRBV20-1	few	-	TRBJ1-2	TGCAGTGCTAGAGATATCACGGACCCGCGCGGTGGCTACACCTTC	CSARDITDPRGGYTF
TRBV11-2	many	TRBD2	TRBJ2-7	TGTGCCAGCAGCCCCCAAGCTAGCGGGAACTACGAGCAGTACTTC	CASSPQASGNYEQYF
TRBV28	few	-	TRBJ1-1	TGTGCCAGCAGGCTCGACGGAGTAAACACTGAAGCTTTCTTT	CASRLDGVNTEAFF
TRBV10-3	-	TRBD1	TRBJ2-7	TGTGCCATCAGTGAGCCGGGACAGGGGGCGGACGAGCAGTACTTC	CAISEPGQGADEQYF
TRBV7-9	many	TRBD1	TRBJ2-7	TGTGCCAGCAGCTTAGCGAGCGGGGACAGGGAATCCTACGAGCAGTACTTC	CASSLASGDRESYEQYF
TRBV7-2	many	TRBD1	TRBJ1-4	TGTGCCAGCAGCCTTCAGGGGGCTACGTTTGGGAAACTGTTTTTT	CASSLQGATFGKLFF
TRBV7-8	many	TRBD2	TRBJ2-7	TGTGCCAGCAGCTCCGATAGCGGGGGGCACTCCTACGAGCAGTACTTC	CASSSDSGGHSYEQYF